This TCR beta chain was sequenced in a study of T cell changes during pregnancy in multiple sclerosis. The data were produced by immunoSEQ multiplex PCR, yet TCRdb's version contains in-frame clones alone and is incomplete. The table records about 93,000 clones, approximately 92% of them present only once. This TCR came from a female donor with multiple sclerosis, enrolled in a pregnancy study. The sample in question was peripheral blood, obtained after pregnancy.

As DNA, the CDR3 is TGTGCCAGCTCACCACCGGGAGGGAACACTGAAGCTTTCTTT. Translation gives CASSPPGGNTEAFF. The J gene is TRBJ1-1, the V gene TRBV18; no firm D call. Between the trimmed V and J ends, which lost 0 bases and 1 base, there was a span of 6 bases. Per the germline V gene, CDR1 is KGHSH and CDR2 is LQKENI. The CDR3 contains 14 residues.